A selection of T cell receptor beta chains follows, all from one sample in a study of blood T cell repertoires in COVID-19. Sequenced by immunoSEQ multiplex PCR; TCRdb stores in-frame clones only, minus some. The sample consists of over 130,000 clones, less than 90% of them appearing once. The sequenced sample was peripheral blood. These receptors were collected from a human donor with COVID-19, enrolled during active disease. The donor label of this sample is uncertain. Both conserved end residues are part of each CDR3. Fields, in order: clone size, J gene, D gene, V gene, CDR3 DNA, CDR3 protein. D genes are given only for firm matches. A row's size may be missing; if present it is once, few, many or a size class.

abundance: -
j_gene: TRBJ2-5
d_gene: -
v_gene: TRBV11-3
CDR3nt: TGTGCCAGTTCCGGGCGGGAAGGAGAGACCCAGTACTTC
CDR3aa: CASSGREGETQYF

abundance: -
j_gene: TRBJ2-3
d_gene: -
v_gene: TRBV7-3
CDR3nt: TGTGCCAGCAGCTCCCCGGGATCCGGCACAGATACGCAGTATTTT
CDR3aa: CASSSPGSGTDTQYF

abundance: -
j_gene: TRBJ2-5
d_gene: TRBD1
v_gene: TRBV3-1/TRBV3-2
CDR3nt: TGTGCCAGCAGCCAAGACCCGGGACAGCCGAGGGAGACCCAGTACTTC
CDR3aa: CASSQDPGQPRETQYF

abundance: -
j_gene: TRBJ2-3
d_gene: -
v_gene: TRBV10-2
CDR3nt: TGCGCCAGCAGTGAACCAGGTCCAGGTACGCAGTATTTT
CDR3aa: CASSEPGPGTQYF

abundance: -
j_gene: TRBJ1-2
d_gene: -
v_gene: TRBV6-6
CDR3nt: TGTGCCAGCAGTCACAGGAGACCTAACTATGGCTACACCTTC
CDR3aa: CASSHRRPNYGYTF

abundance: -
j_gene: TRBJ1-2
d_gene: -
v_gene: TRBV30
CDR3nt: TGTGCCTGGAGTGGACAGCTGACTAACTATGGCTACACCTTC
CDR3aa: CAWSGQLTNYGYTF

abundance: -
j_gene: TRBJ1-5
d_gene: TRBD1
v_gene: TRBV14
CDR3nt: TGTGCCAGCAGCCACTATCTGGACAGGGGGCGCGGGTGCAATCAGCCCCAGCATTTT
CDR3aa: CASSHYLDRGRGCNQPQHF

abundance: few
j_gene: TRBJ2-1
d_gene: TRBD1
v_gene: TRBV18
CDR3nt: TGTGCCAGCTCCCCCCGGACAGGGGAGGGCAATGAGCAGTTCTTC
CDR3aa: CASSPRTGEGNEQFF

abundance: -
j_gene: TRBJ2-5
d_gene: -
v_gene: TRBV7-7
CDR3nt: TGTGCCAGCAGCTTTGATCGGACAGTGAAAGAGACCCAGTACTTC
CDR3aa: CASSFDRTVKETQYF

abundance: -
j_gene: TRBJ2-1
d_gene: TRBD1
v_gene: TRBV6-2/TRBV6-3
CDR3nt: TGTGCCAGCAGTTGGGACAGTCATGAGCAGTTCTTC
CDR3aa: CASSWDSHEQFF